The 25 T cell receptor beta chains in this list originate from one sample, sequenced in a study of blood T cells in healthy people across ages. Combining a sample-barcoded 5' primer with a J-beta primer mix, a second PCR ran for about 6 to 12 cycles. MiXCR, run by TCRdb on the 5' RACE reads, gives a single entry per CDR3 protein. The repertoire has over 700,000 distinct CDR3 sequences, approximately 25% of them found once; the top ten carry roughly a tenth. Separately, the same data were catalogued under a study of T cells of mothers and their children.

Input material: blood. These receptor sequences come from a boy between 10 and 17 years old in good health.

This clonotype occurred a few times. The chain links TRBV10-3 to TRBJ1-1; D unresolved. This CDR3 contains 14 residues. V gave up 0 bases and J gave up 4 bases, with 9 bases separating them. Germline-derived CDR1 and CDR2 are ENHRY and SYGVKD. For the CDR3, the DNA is TGTGCCATCAGTGAGTCTCGACCGGCCACTGAAGCTTTCTTT. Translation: CAISESRPATEAFF.

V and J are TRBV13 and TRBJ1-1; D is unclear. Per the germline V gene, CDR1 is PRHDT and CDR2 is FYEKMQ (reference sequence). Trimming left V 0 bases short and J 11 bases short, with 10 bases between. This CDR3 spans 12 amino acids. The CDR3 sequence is CASSLGEGNAFF. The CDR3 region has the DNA TGTGCCAGCAGCTTAGGCGAGGGCAATGCTTTCTTT.

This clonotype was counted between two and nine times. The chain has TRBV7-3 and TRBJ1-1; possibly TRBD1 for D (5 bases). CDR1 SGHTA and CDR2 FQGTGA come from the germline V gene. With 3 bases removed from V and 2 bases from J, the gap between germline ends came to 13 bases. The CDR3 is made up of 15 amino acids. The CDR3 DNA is TGTGCCAGCAGCTTGGGGGTGGGGGAAAACACTGAAGCTTTCTTT. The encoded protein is CASSLGVGENTEAFF. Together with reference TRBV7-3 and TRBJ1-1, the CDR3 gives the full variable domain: GAGVSQTPSNKVTEKGKYVELRCDPISGHTALYWYRQSLGQGPEFLIYFQGTGAADDSGLPNDRFFAVRPEGSVSTLKIQRTERGDSAVYLCASSLGVGENTEAFFGQGTRLTVV.

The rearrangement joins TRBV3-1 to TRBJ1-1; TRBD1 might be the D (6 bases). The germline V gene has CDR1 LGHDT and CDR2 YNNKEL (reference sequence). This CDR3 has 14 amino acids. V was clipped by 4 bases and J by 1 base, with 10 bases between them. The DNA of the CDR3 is TGTGCCAGCAGCCCCTGGACAGAGAACACTGAAGCTTTCTTT. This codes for CASSPWTENTEAFF.

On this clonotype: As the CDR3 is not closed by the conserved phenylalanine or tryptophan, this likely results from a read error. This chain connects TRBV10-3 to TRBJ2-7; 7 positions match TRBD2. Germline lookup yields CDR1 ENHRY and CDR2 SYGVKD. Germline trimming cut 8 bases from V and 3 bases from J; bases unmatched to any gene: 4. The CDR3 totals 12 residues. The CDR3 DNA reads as TGTGCCATCGCGGGAGAAAGCTACGAGCAGTACCTC. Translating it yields CAIAGESYEQYL.

DNA of the CDR3: TGTGCCAGCAGCCAAGATATTTCGGGGGGCGGGAACACTGAAGCTTTCTTT. Protein product: CASSQDISGGGNTEAFF. V usage is TRBV4-2 and J usage is TRBJ1-1; TRBD1 might be the D (6 bases). The CDR3 covers 17 residues. V shed 0 bases and J shed 1 base, with 15 bases lying between them. CDR1 is LGHNA, CDR2 YNFKEQ, per germline.

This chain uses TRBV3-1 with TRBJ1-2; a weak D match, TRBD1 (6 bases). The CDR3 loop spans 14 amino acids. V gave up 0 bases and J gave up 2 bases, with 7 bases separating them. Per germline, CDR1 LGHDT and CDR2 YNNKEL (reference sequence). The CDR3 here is CASSQEGGNYGYTF. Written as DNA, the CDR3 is TGTGCCAGCAGCCAAGAAGGGGGGAACTATGGCTACACCTTC.

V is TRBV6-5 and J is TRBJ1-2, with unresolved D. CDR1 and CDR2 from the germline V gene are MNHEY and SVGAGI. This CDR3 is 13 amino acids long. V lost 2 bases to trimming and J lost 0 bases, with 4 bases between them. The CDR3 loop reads CASSYVANYGYTF. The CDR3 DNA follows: TGTGCCAGCAGTTACGTGGCTAACTATGGCTACACCTTC.

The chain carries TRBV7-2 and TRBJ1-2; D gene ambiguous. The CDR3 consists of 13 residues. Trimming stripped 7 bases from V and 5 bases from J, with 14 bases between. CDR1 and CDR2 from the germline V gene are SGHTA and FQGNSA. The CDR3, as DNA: TGTGCCAGCACCCTCACGAGGTTTTATGGCTACACCTTC. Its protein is CASTLTRFYGYTF.

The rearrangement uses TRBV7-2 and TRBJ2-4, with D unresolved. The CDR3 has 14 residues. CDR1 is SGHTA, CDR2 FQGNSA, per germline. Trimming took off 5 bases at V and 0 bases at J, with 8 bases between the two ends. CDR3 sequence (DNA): TGTGCCAGCAGCCTGGTGATAGCCAAAAACATTCAGTACTTC. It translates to CASSLVIAKNIQYF.

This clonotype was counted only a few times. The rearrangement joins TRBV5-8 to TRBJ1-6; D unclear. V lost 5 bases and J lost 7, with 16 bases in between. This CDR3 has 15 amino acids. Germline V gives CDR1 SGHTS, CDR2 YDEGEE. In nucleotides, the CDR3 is TGTGCCAGCAGTCCCCTCCGACGGACCAATTCACCCCTCCACTTT. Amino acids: CASSPLRRTNSPLHF.

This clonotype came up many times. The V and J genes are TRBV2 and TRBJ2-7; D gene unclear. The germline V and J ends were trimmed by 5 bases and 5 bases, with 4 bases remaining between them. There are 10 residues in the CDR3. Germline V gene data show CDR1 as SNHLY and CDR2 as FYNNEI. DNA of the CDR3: TGTGCCAGCAGTTGGGACGAGCAGTACTTC. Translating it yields CASSWDEQYF.

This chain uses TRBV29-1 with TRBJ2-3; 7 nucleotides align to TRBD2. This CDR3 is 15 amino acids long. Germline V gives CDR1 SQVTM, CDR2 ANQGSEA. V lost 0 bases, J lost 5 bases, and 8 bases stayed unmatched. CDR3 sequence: CSVEDTSAAKDTQYF. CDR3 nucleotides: TGCAGCGTTGAAGATACTAGCGCGGCGAAAGATACGCAGTATTTT.

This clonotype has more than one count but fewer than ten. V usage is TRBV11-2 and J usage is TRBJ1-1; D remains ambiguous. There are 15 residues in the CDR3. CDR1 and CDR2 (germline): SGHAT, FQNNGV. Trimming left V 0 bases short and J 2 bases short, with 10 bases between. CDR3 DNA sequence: TGTGCCAGCAGCTTAGATCTTTCTAGCAACACTGAAGCTTTCTTT. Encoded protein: CASSLDLSSNTEAFF.

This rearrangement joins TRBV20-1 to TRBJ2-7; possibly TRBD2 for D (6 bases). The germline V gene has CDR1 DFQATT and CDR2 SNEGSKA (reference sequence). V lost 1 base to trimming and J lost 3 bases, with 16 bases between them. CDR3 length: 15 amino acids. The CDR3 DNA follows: TGCAGTGCTAGAGTTTGGGGCGGGGCAGTCTACGAGCAGTACTTC. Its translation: CSARVWGGAVYEQYF.

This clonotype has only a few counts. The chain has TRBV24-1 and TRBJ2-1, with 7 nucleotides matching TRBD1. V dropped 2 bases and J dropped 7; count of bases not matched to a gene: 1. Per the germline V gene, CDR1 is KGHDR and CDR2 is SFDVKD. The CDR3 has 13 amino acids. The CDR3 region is CATSDSTGNEQFF. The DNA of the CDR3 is TGTGCCACCAGTGATTCGACAGGGAATGAGCAGTTCTTC.

CDR3 nucleotide sequence: TGCGCCAGCAGCCAAGATTGGTCTATAGAGCAGTTCTTC. It yields the protein CASSQDWSIEQFF. The chain couples TRBV4-3 to TRBJ2-1; D gene uncertain. Per germline, CDR1 LGHNA and CDR2 YSLEER. This CDR3 is built from 13 residues. V lost 0 bases and J lost 10, with 10 bases in between.

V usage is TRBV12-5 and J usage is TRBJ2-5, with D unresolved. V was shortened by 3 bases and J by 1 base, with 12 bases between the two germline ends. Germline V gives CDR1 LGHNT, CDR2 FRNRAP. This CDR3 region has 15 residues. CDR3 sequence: CASGFAHSVQETQYF. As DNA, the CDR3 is TGTGCTAGTGGTTTTGCCCACTCGGTCCAAGAGACCCAGTACTTC. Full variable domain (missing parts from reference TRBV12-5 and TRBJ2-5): DARVTQTPRHKVTEMGQEVTMRCQPILGHNTVFWYRQTMMQGLELLAYFRNRAPLDDSGMPKDRFSAEMPDATLATLKIQPSEPRDSAVYFCASGFAHSVQETQYFGPGTRLLVL.

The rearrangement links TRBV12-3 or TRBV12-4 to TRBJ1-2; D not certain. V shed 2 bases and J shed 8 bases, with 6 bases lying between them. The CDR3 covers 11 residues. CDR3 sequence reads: CASSLQKGYTF. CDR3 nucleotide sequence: TGTGCCAGCAGTTTACAAAAAGGCTACACCTTC.

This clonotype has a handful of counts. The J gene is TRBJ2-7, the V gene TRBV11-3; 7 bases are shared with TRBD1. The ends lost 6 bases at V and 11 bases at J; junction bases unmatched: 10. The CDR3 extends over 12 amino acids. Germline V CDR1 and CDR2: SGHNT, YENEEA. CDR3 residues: CASSQDRLKEYF. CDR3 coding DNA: TGTGCCAGCAGTCAGGACAGGTTGAAAGAGTACTTC.

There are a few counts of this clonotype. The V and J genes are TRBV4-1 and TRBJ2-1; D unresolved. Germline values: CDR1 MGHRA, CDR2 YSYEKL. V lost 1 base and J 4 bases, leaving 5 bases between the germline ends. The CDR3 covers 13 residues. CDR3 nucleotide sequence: TGCGCCAGCAGCCAAGTAGGGTACAATGAGCAGTTCTTC. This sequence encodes CASSQVGYNEQFF.

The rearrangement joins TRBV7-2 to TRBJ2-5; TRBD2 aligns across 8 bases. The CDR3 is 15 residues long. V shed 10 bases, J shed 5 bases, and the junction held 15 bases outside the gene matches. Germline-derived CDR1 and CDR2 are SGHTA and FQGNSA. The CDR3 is CATYDGTSPSETQYF. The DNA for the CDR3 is TGTGCCACCTACGACGGGACTAGTCCTTCGGAGACCCAGTACTTC.

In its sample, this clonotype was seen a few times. Here the CDR3 DNA reads TGTGCCAGTAGGAGCTACGGAGACACTGAAGCTTTCTTT. It specifies CASRSYGDTEAFF. The chain joins TRBV19 to TRBJ1-1; D gene unclear. Per germline, CDR1 LNHDA and CDR2 SQIVND (reference sequence). CDR3 size: 13 residues. Trimming shortened V by 6 bases and J by 3 bases, and 11 bases separated the two germline ends.

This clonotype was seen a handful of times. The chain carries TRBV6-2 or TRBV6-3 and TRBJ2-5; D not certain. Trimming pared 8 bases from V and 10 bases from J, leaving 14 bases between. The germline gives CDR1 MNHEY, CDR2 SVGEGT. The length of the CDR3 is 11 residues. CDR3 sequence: CASQGYMYQYF. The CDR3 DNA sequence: TGTGCCAGCCAAGGGTATATGTACCAGTACTTC.

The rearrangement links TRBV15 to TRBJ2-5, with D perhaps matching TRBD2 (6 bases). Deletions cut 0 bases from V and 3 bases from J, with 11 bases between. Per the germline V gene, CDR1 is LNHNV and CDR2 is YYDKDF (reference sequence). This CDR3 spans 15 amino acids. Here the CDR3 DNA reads TGTGCCACCAGCAGAGATAGGGGCGGGGAAGAGACCCAGTACTTC. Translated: CATSRDRGGEETQYF.